This note documents a single T cell receptor beta chain sequence. The V gene end was trimmed by 1 base and the J gene end by 2 bases; junction bases not matched to a gene: 4. Looked up from germline, CDR1 is DFQATT and CDR2 is SNEGSKA (reference sequence). This CDR3 has 15 residues. The data belong to a study of T-cell reconstitution after alpha-beta-depleted transplantation in children. Preparation of the TCRbeta library used unique molecular identifiers. Each CDR3 protein gets one entry after TCRdb re-called the PCR reads with MiXCR. The sample records approximately 590,000 distinct CDR3 sequences, roughly 10% being singletons.

This rearrangement joins TRBV20-1 to TRBJ2-2, with 7 bases identical to TRBD1. Sequences were derived from PBMCs from the stem cell graft donor, sampled from the stem cell graft. The TCR was taken from a human donor who donated a stem cell graft to a child with acute myeloid leukemia. In DNA form, the CDR3 reads TGCAGTGCTAGAGCCAGGGGGATAAACACCGGGGAGCTGTTTTTT. This gives the protein CSARARGINTGELFF.